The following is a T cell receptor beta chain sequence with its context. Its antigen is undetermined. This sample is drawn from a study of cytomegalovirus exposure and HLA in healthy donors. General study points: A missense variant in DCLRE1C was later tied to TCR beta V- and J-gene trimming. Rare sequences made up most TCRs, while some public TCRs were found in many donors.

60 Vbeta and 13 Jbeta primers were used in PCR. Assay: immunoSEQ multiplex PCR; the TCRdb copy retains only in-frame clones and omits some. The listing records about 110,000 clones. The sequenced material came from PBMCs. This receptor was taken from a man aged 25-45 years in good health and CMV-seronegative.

The CDR3 nucleotides read TGTGCCAGCAGCTTGGCGGGACAGAATACGCAGTATTTT. It codes for CASSLAGQNTQYF. The chain is built from TRBV5-4 and TRBJ2-3; TRBD1 aligns across 7 bases. The CDR3 is 13 amino acids. J was trimmed by 7 bases and V by 0 bases; bases with no gene match: 2. The germline CDR1 and CDR2 sequences are SGHNT and YYREEE (reference sequence).